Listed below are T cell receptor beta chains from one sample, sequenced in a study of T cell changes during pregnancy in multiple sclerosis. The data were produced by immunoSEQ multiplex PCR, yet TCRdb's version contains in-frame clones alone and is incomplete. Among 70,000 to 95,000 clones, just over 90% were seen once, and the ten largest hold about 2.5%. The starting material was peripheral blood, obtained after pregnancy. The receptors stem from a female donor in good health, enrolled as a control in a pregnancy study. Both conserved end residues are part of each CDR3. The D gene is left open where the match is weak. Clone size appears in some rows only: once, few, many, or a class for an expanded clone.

TGTGCCTGGTCCACGGGGGGGAGCACAGATACGCAGTATTTT,CAWSTGGSTDTQYF,TRBJ2-3,TRBV30,once,TRBD2
TGCGCCAGCAGCCACGGGACAGGGCAAGAGACCCAGTACTTC,CASSHGTGQETQYF,TRBJ2-5,TRBV5-1,.,TRBD1
TGTGCCATCAGCCCTCCGTTGGGACTGGAGCAGTACTTC,CAISPPLGLEQYF,TRBJ2-7,TRBV10-3,.,.
TGTGCCAGCAGCAAACGGGGACTAGAGCAGTTCTTC,CASSKRGLEQFF,TRBJ2-1,TRBV7-2,.,TRBD2
TGTGCCAGCCGCTTTGGGAGGGGGGAAGTTGAAAAACTGTTTTTT,CASRFGRGEVEKLFF,TRBJ1-4,TRBV27,few,.
TGTGCCAGCAGCCTAGGGACTAGCGGGAGGAGCTCCTACAATGAGCAGTTCTTC,CASSLGTSGRSSYNEQFF,TRBJ2-1,TRBV4-2,.,TRBD2
TGTGCCAGCGGCGATCGAACAGGGGCGTACACCTTC,CASGDRTGAYTF,TRBJ1-2,TRBV7-3,.,TRBD1
TGTGCCAGCAGTCCGCCCCCGGGACAGGGGGCTTCACCCCTCCACTTT,CASSPPPGQGASPLHF,TRBJ1-6,TRBV27,.,TRBD1
TGTGCCAGCAGCCCCGGGACTCACAATGAGCAGTTCTTC,CASSPGTHNEQFF,TRBJ2-1,TRBV7-6,once,.
TGTGCCAGCAGCTCCGCGGGCGCGGCTAATGAAAAACTGTTTTTT,CASSSAGAANEKLFF,TRBJ1-4,TRBV7-8,.,.